One and the same sample provided the 30 T cell receptor beta chains below, sequenced in a study of vaccination and CD4 T cells after COVID-19. Sequencing of cultured CD4+ T cell DNA used the Oncomine TCR Beta short-read assay. TCRdb fed the PCR reads into MiXCR, producing one record per CDR3 protein. The sample includes about 11,000 distinct CDR3 sequences, about 57% seen only once; the top ten take 13%. Their antigens are not known. Treatment denoted: roughly ten-day PBMC culture with coronavirus spike peptide pools or control peptides (ViraFEST assay). The specimen sequenced was CD4+ T cells from blood, cultured in vitro. All receptors come from a human donor who had recovered from COVID-19.

CDR3 amino acids: CASSDDYPTYEQYF. The CDR3 DNA reads as TGTGCCAGCAGTGATGACTACCCGACCTACGAGCAGTACTTC. The gene calls are TRBV2 and TRBJ2-7; perhaps TRBD2 as D (5 bases). Germline V gene sequence: CDR1 SNHLY, CDR2 FYNNEI. With 3 bases removed from V and 2 bases from J, the gap between germline ends came to 11 bases. The CDR3 extends over 14 amino acids.

This clonotype has a single count. This chain joins TRBV6-5 and TRBJ2-1, with D possibly matching TRBD2 (7 bases). CDR1 is MNHEY, CDR2 SVGAGI, per germline. The length of the CDR3 is 14 residues. The V gene lost 2 bases and the J gene lost 6 bases, with 11 bases spanning the gap. CDR3 loop: CASSYRRGGNEQFF. DNA for the CDR3: TGTGCCAGCAGTTACAGGAGGGGGGGCAATGAGCAGTTCTTC.

This clonotype was counted a few times. This rearrangement joins TRBV28 to TRBJ1-2; D may be TRBD1 (5 bases). Germline V gene sequence: CDR1 MDHEN, CDR2 SYDVKM. The V and J ends lost 1 base and 1 base respectively, with 13 bases between them. The CDR3 totals 16 residues. DNA of the CDR3: TGTGCCAGCAGTTTATCTGGGGGGTTACTTAACTATGGCTACACCTTC. It specifies CASSLSGGLLNYGYTF.

This rearrangement joins TRBV27 to TRBJ2-3; 11 positions agree with TRBD2. The CDR3 has 16 residues. Germline V gene sequence: CDR1 MNHEY, CDR2 SMNVEV (reference sequence). Trimming removed 5 bases from V and 4 bases from J; junction bases left unmatched: 8. Here the CDR3 DNA reads TGTGCCAGCAGTGCTGCGACTAGCGGGAATGCAGATACGCAGTATTTT. It encodes CASSAATSGNADTQYF.

This clonotype was seen more than once but under ten times. V gene TRBV20-1 combines with J gene TRBJ1-5; 7 bases map to TRBD1. The CDR3 consists of 15 residues. Germline V gives CDR1 DFQATT, CDR2 SNEGSKA (reference sequence). J lost 6 bases, V lost 2 bases, and 10 bases had no gene match. CDR3 region: CSARLGQSSGQPQHF. CDR3 in DNA: TGCAGTGCTAGACTGGGACAGTCCTCGGGTCAGCCCCAGCATTTT.

This chain links TRBV5-1 with TRBJ1-5; unclear D gene. V was clipped by 8 bases and J by 0 bases, with 15 bases between them. The germline gives CDR1 SGHRS, CDR2 YFSETQ. The CDR3 loop spans 15 amino acids. The CDR3 DNA sequence: TGCGCCAGGCCAGAAAGAAAATTTAGCAATCAGCCCCAGCATTTT. It translates to CARPERKFSNQPQHF.

Points on this clonotype: A read error may produce the germline difference seen at one junction end. The chain uses TRBV10-3 and TRBJ2-5; D could derive from TRBD1 or TRBD2 (5 bases each). The CDR3 totals 13 residues. CDR1 is ENHRY, CDR2 SYGVKD, per germline. This CDR3 is CAIGRDPREAQYF. DNA for the CDR3: TGTGCCATCGGCCGGGACCCAAGAGAGGCCCAGTACTTC.

The gene calls are TRBV6-1 and TRBJ1-2; no firm D call. CDR3 length equals 13 residues. Looked up from germline, CDR1 is MNHNS and CDR2 is SASEGT. V lost 1 base, J lost 8 bases, and 11 bases lay in between. In DNA, the CDR3 is TGTGCCAGCAGTGAAGTGGAAAGGAGGGGCTACACCTTC. Its translation is CASSEVERRGYTF.

The chain links TRBV20-1 to TRBJ2-3; 8 nucleotides match TRBD2. CDR3 length: 15 amino acids. V lost 5 bases, J lost 8 bases, and 15 bases stayed unmatched. Germline-derived CDR1 and CDR2 are DFQATT and SNEGSKA (reference sequence). The DNA of the CDR3 is TGCAGTGCTGCCCCATCTGCGGGAGGTACTTCTACGCAGTATTTT. It codes for CSAAPSAGGTSTQYF.

The chain links TRBV2 to TRBJ1-5; the D gene is possibly TRBD1 (5 bases). CDR1 and CDR2 (germline): SNHLY, FYNNEI. The CDR3 contains 14 residues. V was pared by 5 bases and J by 7 bases, with 15 bases between. The CDR3 DNA reads TGTGCCAGCAGTCAACAGGTGAGGGAACAGCCCCAGCATTTT. It specifies CASSQQVREQPQHF.

This chain uses TRBV15 with TRBJ2-3; TRBD2 is a possible D gene (6 bases). Germline CDR1 reads LNHNV; CDR2 reads YYDKDF (reference sequence). Trimming shortened V by 1 base and J by 6 bases, and 17 bases separated the two germline ends. The CDR3 has 16 residues. Here the CDR3 DNA reads TGTGCCACCAGCAGAGCGCGACTAGGTGGATACGATACGCAGTATTTT. Amino acid sequence: CATSRARLGGYDTQYF.

The chain employs TRBV30 and TRBJ1-6; D unclear. The V and J ends lost 0 bases and 7 bases respectively, with 1 base between them. This CDR3 comprises 11 residues. Germline V gene lookup returns CDR1 GTSNPN and CDR2 SVGIG (reference sequence). Here the CDR3 reads CAWSVNSPLHF. In DNA form, the CDR3 reads TGTGCCTGGAGTGTAAATTCACCCCTCCACTTT.

The rearrangement links TRBV20-1 to TRBJ2-2; D is unclear. The germline CDR1 and CDR2 sequences are DFQATT and SNEGSKA (reference sequence). CDR3 length equals 12 residues. Trimming took 6 bases from V and 3 from J, leaving 8 bases between them. The CDR3 here is CSATDHTGELFF. In DNA, the CDR3 is TGCAGTGCGACCGATCACACCGGGGAGCTGTTTTTT.

The V call is TRBV6-1, the J call TRBJ2-5; D unresolved. Trimming removed 6 bases at V and 2 bases at J, with 19 bases between. Per the germline V gene, CDR1 is MNHNS and CDR2 is SASEGT. CDR3 size: 16 residues. The CDR3 loop is CASRKWNEGWQETQYF. The DNA for the CDR3 is TGTGCCAGCAGAAAATGGAACGAAGGGTGGCAAGAGACCCAGTACTTC.

This chain connects TRBV7-9 to TRBJ2-1, with 13 nucleotides matching TRBD2. Per germline, CDR1 SEHNR and CDR2 FQNEAQ (reference sequence). The J segment lost 7 bases and the V segment lost 0 bases, leaving 6 bases of the junction unmatched. CDR3 length: 17 amino acids. The CDR3 sequence: CASSLALGLAGVNEQFF. CDR3 in DNA: TGTGCCAGCAGCTTAGCGTTAGGACTAGCGGGAGTTAATGAGCAGTTCTTC.

The chain uses TRBV28 and TRBJ1-1, with a tentative D call TRBD1 (5 bases). Trimming removed 4 bases from V and 3 bases from J, with 12 bases in between. The CDR3 extends over 14 amino acids. CDR1 MDHEN and CDR2 SYDVKM come from the germline V gene. The CDR3, as DNA: TGTGCCAGCAGTTCCCCCCAGGGTTACACTGAAGCTTTCTTT. It translates to CASSSPQGYTEAFF.

This chain connects TRBV5-1 to TRBJ2-5, with 11 bases aligning to TRBD2. Germline V gene sequence: CDR1 SGHRS, CDR2 YFSETQ. V shed 4 bases, J shed 5 bases, and the junction held 7 bases outside the gene matches. The CDR3 has 15 amino acids. This CDR3 is CASSRSTSGSETQYF. The CDR3 nucleotides read TGCGCCAGCAGCCGCAGCACTAGCGGGAGTGAGACCCAGTACTTC. The full variable domain, its missing parts supplied by reference TRBV5-1 and TRBJ2-5, is KAGVTQTPRYLIKTRGQQVTLSCSPISGHRSVSWYQQTPGQGLQFLFEYFSETQRNKGNFPGRFSGRQFSNSRSEMNVSTLELGDSALYLCASSRSTSGSETQYFGPGTRLLVL.

The rearrangement links TRBV30 to TRBJ1-5; D is unresolved. Germline loops: CDR1 GTSNPN, CDR2 SVGIG (reference sequence). Trimming took 3 bases from V and 0 from J, leaving 6 bases between them. The CDR3 runs to 13 residues. The CDR3 DNA follows: TGTGCCTGGAGAGGGAATAGCAATCAGCCCCAGCATTTT. Amino acid sequence: CAWRGNSNQPQHF.

This clonotype has more than one count but fewer than ten. This chain joins TRBV12-3 or TRBV12-4 and TRBJ2-5; D may be TRBD2 (5 bases). There are 13 residues in the CDR3. V was trimmed by 8 bases and J by 5 bases, leaving 15 bases between them. The CDR3 region has the DNA TGTGCCAGCGGGAGCGGCAACCCTGAGACCCAGTACTTC. Translated, it gives CASGSGNPETQYF.

The chain joins TRBV28 to TRBJ1-1; TRBD1 matches 9 bases. Germline V CDR1 and CDR2: MDHEN, SYDVKM. V lost 5 bases and J lost 3; bases outside the gene matches: 7. The length of the CDR3 is 15 residues. The DNA for the CDR3 is TGTGCCAGCAGTGAAACAGGGGGCGCAGACACTGAAGCTTTCTTT. Residues: CASSETGGADTEAFF.

This chain uses TRBV9 with TRBJ2-1; no definite D call. The CDR3 has 15 amino acids. Germline CDR1 SGDLS, CDR2 YYNGEE. V shed 0 bases and J shed 2 bases, with 9 bases lying between them. The CDR3 DNA sequence: TGTGCCAGCAGCGTAGGGCCGACCCCCTACAATGAGCAGTTCTTC. This translates into CASSVGPTPYNEQFF.

The chain combines TRBV2 with TRBJ2-3; the D gene is possibly TRBD2 (6 bases). Trimming shortened V by 7 bases and J by 0 bases, and 11 bases separated the two germline ends. Germline CDR1 reads SNHLY; CDR2 reads FYNNEI. This CDR3 has 14 amino acids. The DNA of the CDR3 is TGTGCCAGCATGTGGCGGGAAAGCACAGATACGCAGTATTTT. This sequence encodes CASMWRESTDTQYF.

This clonotype was found a few times. The chain is built from TRBV20-1 and TRBJ2-4; weak D call: TRBD1 (5 bases). Trimming pared 5 bases from V and 0 bases from J, leaving 11 bases between. The CDR3 extends over 14 amino acids. Germline V gives CDR1 DFQATT, CDR2 SNEGSKA (reference sequence). CDR3 in DNA: TGCAGTGCTGGGGCAACGCTAGCCAAAAACATTCAGTACTTC. Encoded protein: CSAGATLAKNIQYF.

Only a few counts were recorded for this clonotype. The chain couples TRBV6-2 or TRBV6-3 to TRBJ2-3, with TRBD1 as a possible D gene (6 bases). Per the germline V gene, CDR1 is MNHEY and CDR2 is SVGEGT. Trimming stripped 4 bases from V and 4 bases from J, with 15 bases between. This CDR3 has 15 residues. The CDR3 sequence: CASSFQDRTSDTQYF. The CDR3 nucleotides read TGTGCCAGCAGTTTCCAAGACAGGACTTCAGATACGCAGTATTTT.

As concerns this clonotype: A junction boundary mismatches the germline segment, possibly from a read error. CDR3 nucleotide sequence: TGTGCCATCAGTGAGGACAGACAGAACGGCAATCAGCCCCAGCATTTT. Its protein is CAISEDRQNGNQPQHF. The chain joins TRBV6-4 to TRBJ1-5, with D perhaps TRBD1 (6 bases). The CDR3 length is 16 residues. Germline CDR1 and CDR2: MRHNA and SNTAGT.

By sample fraction, this clonotype is medium-sized (0.01 to 0.1%). The gene calls are TRBV5-1 and TRBJ1-1, with 10 bases fitting TRBD1. CDR3 length: 14 amino acids. V was pared by 7 bases and J by 5 bases, with 8 bases of the junction left unmatched. Per the germline V gene, CDR1 is SGHRS and CDR2 is YFSETQ. CDR3 sequence: CASQRRTGGTEAFF. CDR3 DNA: TGCGCCAGCCAACGGAGGACAGGGGGGACTGAAGCTTTCTTT.

The chain joins TRBV5-4 to TRBJ2-3; 14 nucleotides match TRBD2. There are 16 residues in the CDR3. Trimming removed 1 base from V and 6 bases from J; junction bases left unmatched: 4. CDR1 and CDR2 (germline): SGHNT, YYREEE (reference sequence). The CDR3 loop is CASSLLGLAGDDTQYF. The CDR3 region has the DNA TGTGCCAGCAGCTTGTTGGGACTAGCGGGGGACGATACGCAGTATTTT.

The chain joins TRBV20-1 to TRBJ2-3; D is perhaps TRBD2 (5 bases). CDR1 and CDR2 (germline): DFQATT, SNEGSKA (reference sequence). The V gene lost 0 bases and the J gene lost 8 bases, with 21 bases spanning the gap. The CDR3 covers 16 residues. The DNA for the CDR3 is TGCAGTGCTAGAGATGGGCGGGCTCTGAATGTCGGTACGCAGTATTTT. Translated, it gives CSARDGRALNVGTQYF.

This chain uses TRBV12-3 or TRBV12-4 with TRBJ1-2, with 8 bases fitting TRBD1. This CDR3 is 13 amino acids long. J was trimmed by 3 bases and V by 7 bases; bases with no gene match: 4. CDR3 coding DNA: TGTGCCAGCAAGCCGGACAGGGACTATGGCTACACCTTC. This translates into CASKPDRDYGYTF.

The J gene is TRBJ2-3, the V gene TRBV5-1, with 7 bases that match TRBD1. The ends lost 7 bases at V and 2 bases at J; junction bases unmatched: 7. This CDR3 is 14 amino acids long. Germline values: CDR1 SGHRS, CDR2 YFSETQ. The CDR3 loop is CASSPGQNTDTQYF. Here the CDR3 DNA reads TGCGCCAGCTCACCGGGACAGAACACAGATACGCAGTATTTT.